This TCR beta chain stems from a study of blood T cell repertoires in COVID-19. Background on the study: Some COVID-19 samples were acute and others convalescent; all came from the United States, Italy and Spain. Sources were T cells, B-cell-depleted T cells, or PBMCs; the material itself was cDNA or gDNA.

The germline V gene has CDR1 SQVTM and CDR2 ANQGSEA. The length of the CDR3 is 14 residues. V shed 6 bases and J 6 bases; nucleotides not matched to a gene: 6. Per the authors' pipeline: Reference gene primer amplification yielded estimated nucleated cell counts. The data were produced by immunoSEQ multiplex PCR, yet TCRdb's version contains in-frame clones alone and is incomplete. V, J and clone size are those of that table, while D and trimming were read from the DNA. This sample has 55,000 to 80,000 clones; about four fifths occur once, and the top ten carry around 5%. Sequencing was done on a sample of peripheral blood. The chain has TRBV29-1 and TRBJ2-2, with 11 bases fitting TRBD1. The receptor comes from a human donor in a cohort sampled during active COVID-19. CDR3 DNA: TGCAGCGTCCCGGGACAGGGGGTTTCCGGGGAGCTGTTTTTT. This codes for CSVPGQGVSGELFF.